This is a list of T cell receptor beta chains from one sample in a study of blood T cell repertoires in COVID-19. Sequenced by immunoSEQ multiplex PCR; TCRdb stores in-frame clones only, minus some. Here the sample spans about 310,000 clones, around 91% being singletons. The sequenced sample was PBMCs or T cells enriched from blood (not recorded which). These receptors came from a woman in her thirties or forties who had recovered from COVID-19. Each CDR3 is given without its conserved first and last residue. D genes are given only for firm matches.

-	TRBV29-1	TRBJ2-3	SVEGGRGSRTDTQY
-	TRBV19	TRBJ2-7	ASSPQPWGDYEQY
-	TRBV11-2	TRBJ2-3	ASSLGLNRDTDTQY
-	TRBV2	TRBJ1-5	ASRAQGSNQPQH
TRBD1	TRBV11-2	TRBJ2-7	ASSLAGTASSYEQY
-	TRBV5-6	TRBJ2-7	ASSSGWVGPMGY
TRBD2	TRBV10-1	TRBJ2-7	ASSEGPGLRGSSYEQY
-	TRBV28	TRBJ1-5	ASSLIGGALGNQPQH
-	TRBV6-2/TRBV6-3	TRBJ1-1	ASSYTRDTEAF
-	TRBV30	TRBJ1-4	AWSVEWTATNEKLF
TRBD1	TRBV3-1/TRBV3-2	TRBJ2-5	ASALRGRETQY
-	TRBV19	TRBJ2-1	ASSIAMGGYNEQF
-	TRBV9	TRBJ1-6	ASSVAGEGVGNSPLH
-	TRBV28	TRBJ1-6	ASSPAGRRERNSPLH
TRBD1	TRBV5-4	TRBJ1-1	ASRQTGVNTEAF
-	TRBV29-1	TRBJ1-1	SVSQLVGTEAF
TRBD2	TRBV18	TRBJ2-7	ASSPAAGGGEQY
TRBD1	TRBV24-1	TRBJ2-2	ATSDRRDRARELF
TRBD2	TRBV9	TRBJ2-1	ASSAGSVSGGASEQF
-	TRBV30	TRBJ2-4	AWRYQGGNIQY
-	TRBV19	TRBJ2-5	ASSPERRETQY
TRBD2	TRBV11-2	TRBJ2-1	ASSLGQRLAGGNEQF
TRBD1	TRBV25-1	TRBJ1-2	ASSESGTGAGYT
TRBD1	TRBV5-1	TRBJ1-6	ASTWGQSNNSPLH
-	TRBV28	TRBJ1-1	ASTSTKPTEAF
TRBD2	TRBV6-5	TRBJ2-2	ASRISGRNTGELF
-	TRBV28	TRBJ1-6	ASSLEATRDNSPLH
TRBD2	TRBV12-5	TRBJ2-7	ASGLATSGHYEQY
-	TRBV5-6	TRBJ2-7	ASSSPSGGTYEQY
TRBD1	TRBV19	TRBJ1-2	ASSIPGQIFYGYT
-	TRBV25-1	TRBJ1-2	ASSEGQTNYGYT
-	TRBV7-3	TRBJ2-5	ASSPGGVEGAETQY